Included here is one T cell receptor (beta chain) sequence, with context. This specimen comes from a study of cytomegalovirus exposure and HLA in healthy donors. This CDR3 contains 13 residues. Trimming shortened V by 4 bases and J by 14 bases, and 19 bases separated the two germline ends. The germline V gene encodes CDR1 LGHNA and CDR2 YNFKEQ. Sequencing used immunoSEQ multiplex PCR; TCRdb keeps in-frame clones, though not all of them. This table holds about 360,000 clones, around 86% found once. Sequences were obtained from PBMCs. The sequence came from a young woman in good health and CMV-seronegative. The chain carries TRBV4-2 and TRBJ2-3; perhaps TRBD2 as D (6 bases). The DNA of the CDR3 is TGTGCCAGCAGCCCTACGCAAACCGGGGGAGGGTATTTT. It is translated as CASSPTQTGGGYF.